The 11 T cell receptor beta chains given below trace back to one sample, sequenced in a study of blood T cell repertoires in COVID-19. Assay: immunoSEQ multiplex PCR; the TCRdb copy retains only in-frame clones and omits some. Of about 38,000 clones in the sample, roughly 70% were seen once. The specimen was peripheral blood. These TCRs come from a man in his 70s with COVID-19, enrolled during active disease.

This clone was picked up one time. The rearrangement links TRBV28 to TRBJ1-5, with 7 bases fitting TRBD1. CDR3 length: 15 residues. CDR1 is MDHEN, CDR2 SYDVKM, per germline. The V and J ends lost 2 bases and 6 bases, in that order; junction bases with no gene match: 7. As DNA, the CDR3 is TGTGCCAGCAGTTTAAACAGGGGACGGAGTCAGCCCCAGCATTTT. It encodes CASSLNRGRSQPQHF.

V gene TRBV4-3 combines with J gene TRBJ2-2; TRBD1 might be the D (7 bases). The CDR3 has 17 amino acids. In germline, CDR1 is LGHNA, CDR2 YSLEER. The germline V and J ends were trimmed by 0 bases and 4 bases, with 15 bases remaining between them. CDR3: CASSQEWRQGGTGELFF. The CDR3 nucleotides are TGCGCCAGCAGCCAAGAATGGAGGCAGGGGGGCACCGGGGAGCTGTTTTTT.

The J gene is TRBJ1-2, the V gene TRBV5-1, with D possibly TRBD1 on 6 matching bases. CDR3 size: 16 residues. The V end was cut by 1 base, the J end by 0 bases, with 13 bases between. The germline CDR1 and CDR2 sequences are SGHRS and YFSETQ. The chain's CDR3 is CASSLSWTATNYGYTF. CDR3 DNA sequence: TGCGCCAGCAGCTTGTCCTGGACAGCCACTAACTATGGCTACACCTTC.

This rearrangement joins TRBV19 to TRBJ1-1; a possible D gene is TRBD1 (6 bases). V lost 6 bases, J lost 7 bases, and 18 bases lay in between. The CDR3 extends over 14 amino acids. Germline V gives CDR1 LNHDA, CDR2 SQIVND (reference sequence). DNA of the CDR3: TGTGCCAGTAGCACGGGACACCGGGCGGATGAAGCTTTCTTT. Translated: CASSTGHRADEAFF.

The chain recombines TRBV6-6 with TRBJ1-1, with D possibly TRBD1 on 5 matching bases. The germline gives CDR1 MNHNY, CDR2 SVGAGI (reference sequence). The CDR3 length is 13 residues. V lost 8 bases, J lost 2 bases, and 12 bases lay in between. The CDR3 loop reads CASGGVFNTEAFF. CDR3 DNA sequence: TGTGCCAGCGGGGGGGTTTTTAACACTGAAGCTTTCTTT.

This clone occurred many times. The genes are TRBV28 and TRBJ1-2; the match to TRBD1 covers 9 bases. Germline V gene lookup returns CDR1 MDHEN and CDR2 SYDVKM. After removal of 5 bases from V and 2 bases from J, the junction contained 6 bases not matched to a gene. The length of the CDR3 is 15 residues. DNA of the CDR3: TGTGCCAGCAGTACACGACAGGGGGAGAACTATGGCTACACCTTC. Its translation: CASSTRQGENYGYTF.

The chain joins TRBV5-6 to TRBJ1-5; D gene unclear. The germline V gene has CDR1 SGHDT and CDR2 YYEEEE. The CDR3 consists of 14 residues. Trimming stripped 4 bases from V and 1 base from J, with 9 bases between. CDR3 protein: CASSPAQSNQPQHF. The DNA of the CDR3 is TGTGCCAGCAGCCCAGCACAGAGCAATCAGCCCCAGCATTTT.

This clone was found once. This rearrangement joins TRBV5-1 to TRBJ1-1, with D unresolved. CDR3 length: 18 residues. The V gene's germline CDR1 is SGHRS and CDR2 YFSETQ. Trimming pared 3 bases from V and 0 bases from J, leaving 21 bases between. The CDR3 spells CASSSSLNLARLNTEAFF. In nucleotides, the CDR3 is TGCGCCAGCAGCTCCTCCCTTAACCTAGCCCGATTGAACACTGAAGCTTTCTTT.

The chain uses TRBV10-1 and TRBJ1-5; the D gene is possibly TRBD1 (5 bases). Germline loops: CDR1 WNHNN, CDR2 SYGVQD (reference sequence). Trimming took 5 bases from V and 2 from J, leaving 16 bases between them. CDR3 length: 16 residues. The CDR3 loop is CASSHLREDGNQPQHF. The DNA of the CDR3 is TGCGCCAGCAGTCACCTCAGGGAGGATGGCAATCAGCCCCAGCATTTT.

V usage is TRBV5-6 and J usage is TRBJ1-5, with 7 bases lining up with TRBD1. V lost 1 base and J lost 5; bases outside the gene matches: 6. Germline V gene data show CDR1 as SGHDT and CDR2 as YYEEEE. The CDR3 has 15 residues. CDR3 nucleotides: TGTGCCAGCAGCTTGACAGGGGTGGATTATCAGCCCCAGCATTTT. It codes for CASSLTGVDYQPQHF.

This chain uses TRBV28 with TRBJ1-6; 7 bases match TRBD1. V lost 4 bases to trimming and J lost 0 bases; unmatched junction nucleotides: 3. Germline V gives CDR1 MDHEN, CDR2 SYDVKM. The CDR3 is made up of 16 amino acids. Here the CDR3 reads CASSSQGISYNSPLHF. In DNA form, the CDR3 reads TGTGCCAGCAGTTCACAGGGGATCTCCTATAATTCACCCCTCCACTTT.